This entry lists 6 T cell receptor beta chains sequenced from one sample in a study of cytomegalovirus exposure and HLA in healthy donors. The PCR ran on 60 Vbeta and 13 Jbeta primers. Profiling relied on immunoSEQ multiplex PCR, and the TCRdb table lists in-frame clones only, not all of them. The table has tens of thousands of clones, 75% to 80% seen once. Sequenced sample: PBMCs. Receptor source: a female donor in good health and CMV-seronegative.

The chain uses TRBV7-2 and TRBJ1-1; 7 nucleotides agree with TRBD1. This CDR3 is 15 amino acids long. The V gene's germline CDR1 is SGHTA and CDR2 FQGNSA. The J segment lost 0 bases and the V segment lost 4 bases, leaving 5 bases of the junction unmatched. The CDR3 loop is CASSSRTGLNTEAFF. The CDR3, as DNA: TGTGCCAGCAGCTCTAGGACAGGATTGAACACTGAAGCTTTCTTT.

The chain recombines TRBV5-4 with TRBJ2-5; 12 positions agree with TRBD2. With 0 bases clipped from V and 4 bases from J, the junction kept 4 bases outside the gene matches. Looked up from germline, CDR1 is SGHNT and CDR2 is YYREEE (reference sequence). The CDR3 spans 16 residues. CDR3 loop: CASSLGLAGAGETQYF. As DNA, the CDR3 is TGTGCCAGCAGCTTGGGACTAGCGGGGGCAGGAGAGACCCAGTACTTC.

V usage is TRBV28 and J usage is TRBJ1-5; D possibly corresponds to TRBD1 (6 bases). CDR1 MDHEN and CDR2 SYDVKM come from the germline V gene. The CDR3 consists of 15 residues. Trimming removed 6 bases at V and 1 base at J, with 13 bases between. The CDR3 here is CASSPGRGSNQPQHF. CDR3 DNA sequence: TGTGCCAGCAGCCCCGGCAGGGGAAGCAATCAGCCCCAGCATTTT.

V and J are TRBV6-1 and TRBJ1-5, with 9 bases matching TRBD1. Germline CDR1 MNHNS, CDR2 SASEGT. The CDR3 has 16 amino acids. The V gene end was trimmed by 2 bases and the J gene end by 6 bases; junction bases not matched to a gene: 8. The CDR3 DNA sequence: TGTGCCAGCAGTGAACAAGACAGGGGGTCGACTCAGCCCCAGCATTTT. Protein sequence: CASSEQDRGSTQPQHF.

CDR3 region: CASSQDLFGGYGYTF. The CDR3 DNA follows: TGTGCCAGCAGCCAAGATCTTTTCGGCGGCTATGGCTACACCTTC. The chain couples TRBV14 to TRBJ1-2, with D unclear. The CDR3 is 15 residues long. V was clipped by 0 bases and J by 4 bases, with 12 bases between them. Looked up from germline, CDR1 is SGHDN and CDR2 is FVKESK.

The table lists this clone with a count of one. In nucleotides, the CDR3 is TGTGCCAGCTCACCTCCCGGGACAGGGGGTGACGAGCAGTACTTC. The encoded protein is CASSPPGTGGDEQYF. The genes are TRBV18 and TRBJ2-7; 11 bases line up with TRBD1. In germline, CDR1 is KGHSH, CDR2 LQKENI. This CDR3 is built from 15 residues. Trimming removed 3 bases from V and 5 bases from J; junction bases left unmatched: 6.